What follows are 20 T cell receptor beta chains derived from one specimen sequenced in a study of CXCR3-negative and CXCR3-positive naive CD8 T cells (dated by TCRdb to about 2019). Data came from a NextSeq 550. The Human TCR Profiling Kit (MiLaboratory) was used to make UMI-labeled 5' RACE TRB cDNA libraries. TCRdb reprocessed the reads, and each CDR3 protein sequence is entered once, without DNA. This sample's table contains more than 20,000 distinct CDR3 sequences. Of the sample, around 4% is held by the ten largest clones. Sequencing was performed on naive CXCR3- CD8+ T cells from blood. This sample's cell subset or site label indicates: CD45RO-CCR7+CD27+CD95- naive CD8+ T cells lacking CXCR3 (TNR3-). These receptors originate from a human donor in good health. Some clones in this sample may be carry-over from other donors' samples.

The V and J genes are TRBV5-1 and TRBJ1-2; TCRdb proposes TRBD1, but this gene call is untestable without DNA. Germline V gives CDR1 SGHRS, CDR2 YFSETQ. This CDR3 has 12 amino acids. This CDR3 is CASSLPGPGYTF. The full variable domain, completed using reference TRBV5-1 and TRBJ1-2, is KAGVTQTPRYLIKTRGQQVTLSCSPISGHRSVSWYQQTPGQGLQFLFEYFSETQRNKGNFPGRFSGRQFSNSRSEMNVSTLELGDSALYLCASSLPGPGYTFGSGTRLTVV.

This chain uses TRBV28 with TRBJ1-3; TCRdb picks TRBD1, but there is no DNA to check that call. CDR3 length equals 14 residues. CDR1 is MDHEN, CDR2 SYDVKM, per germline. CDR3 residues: CASSFRGIGNTIYF.

CDR3 amino acids: CASSLKGGQGGEQYF. The rearrangement links TRBV7-3 to TRBJ2-7; the D call from TCRdb, TRBD1, cannot be confirmed without DNA. The CDR3 consists of 15 residues. From germline, CDR1 is SGHTA and CDR2 FQGTGA. The variable domain in full, with the rest retrieved from reference TRBV7-3 and TRBJ2-7, is GAGVSQTPSNKVTEKGKYVELRCDPISGHTALYWYRQSLGQGPEFLIYFQGTGAADDSGLPNDRFFAVRPEGSVSTLKIQRTERGDSAVYLCASSLKGGQGGEQYFGPGTRLTVT.

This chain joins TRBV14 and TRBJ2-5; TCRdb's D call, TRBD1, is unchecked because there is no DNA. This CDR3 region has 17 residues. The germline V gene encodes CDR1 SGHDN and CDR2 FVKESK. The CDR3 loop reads CASSQDQRGTGSETQYF.

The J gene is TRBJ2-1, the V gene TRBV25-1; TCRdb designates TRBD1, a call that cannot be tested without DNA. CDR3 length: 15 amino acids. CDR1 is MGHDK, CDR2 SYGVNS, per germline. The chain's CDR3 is CASSATDSLYNEQFF. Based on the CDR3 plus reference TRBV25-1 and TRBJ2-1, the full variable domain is EADIYQTPRYLVIGTGKKITLECSQTMGHDKMYWYQQDPGMELHLIHYSYGVNSTEKGDLSSESTVSRIRTEHFPLTLESARPSHTSQYLCASSATDSLYNEQFFGPGTRLTVL.

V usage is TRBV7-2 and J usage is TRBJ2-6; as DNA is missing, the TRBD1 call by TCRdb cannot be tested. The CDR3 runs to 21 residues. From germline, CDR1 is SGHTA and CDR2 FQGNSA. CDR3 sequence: CASSLSHGTHPGTEGANVLTF.

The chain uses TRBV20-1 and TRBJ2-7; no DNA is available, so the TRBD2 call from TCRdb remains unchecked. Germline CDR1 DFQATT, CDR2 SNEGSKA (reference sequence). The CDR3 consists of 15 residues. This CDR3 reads CSARLGVARSYEQYF.

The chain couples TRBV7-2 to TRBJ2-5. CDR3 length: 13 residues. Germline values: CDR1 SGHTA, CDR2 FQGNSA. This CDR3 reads CASSALDEETQYF.

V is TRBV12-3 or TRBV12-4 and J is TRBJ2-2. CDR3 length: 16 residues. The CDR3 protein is CASSLNVRPETGELFF.

CDR3 sequence: CASSVFIGTSGSIGDTGELFF. The rearrangement uses TRBV6-1 and TRBJ2-2; TCRdb proposes TRBD2, but this gene call is untestable without DNA. The length of the CDR3 is 21 residues. Per the germline V gene, CDR1 is MNHNS and CDR2 is SASEGT.

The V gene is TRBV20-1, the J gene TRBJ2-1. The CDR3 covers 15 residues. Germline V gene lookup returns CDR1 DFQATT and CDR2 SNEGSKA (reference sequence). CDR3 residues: CSARDLARGGNEQFF.

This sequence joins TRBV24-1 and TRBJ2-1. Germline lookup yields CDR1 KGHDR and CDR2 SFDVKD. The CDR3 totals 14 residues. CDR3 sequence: CATSDLSDGNEQFF.

The CDR3 loop reads CASSYSGTSPQFF. The chain carries TRBV6-2 or TRBV6-3 and TRBJ2-1; TCRdb selects TRBD2, and the lack of DNA leaves this call unchecked. CDR3 size: 13 residues. Germline V gives CDR1 MNHEY, CDR2 SVGEGT.

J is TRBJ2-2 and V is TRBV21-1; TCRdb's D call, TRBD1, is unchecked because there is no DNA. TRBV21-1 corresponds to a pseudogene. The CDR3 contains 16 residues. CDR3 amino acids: CASSKVDVWGPGELFF.

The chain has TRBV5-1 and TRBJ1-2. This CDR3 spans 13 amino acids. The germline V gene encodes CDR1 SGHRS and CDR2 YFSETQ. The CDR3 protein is CASSWEPTDGYTF.

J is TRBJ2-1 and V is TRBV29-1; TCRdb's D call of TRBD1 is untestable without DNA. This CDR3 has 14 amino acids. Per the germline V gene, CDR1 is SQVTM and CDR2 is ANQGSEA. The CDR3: CSVVPGQGRDEQFF.

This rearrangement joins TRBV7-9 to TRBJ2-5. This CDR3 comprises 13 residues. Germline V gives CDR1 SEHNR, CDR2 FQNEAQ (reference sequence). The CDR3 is CASSHVGEETQYF.

CDR3 sequence: CASSLILPVLNTEAFF. The chain has TRBV7-2 and TRBJ1-1. This CDR3 comprises 16 residues. The V gene's germline CDR1 is SGHTA and CDR2 FQGNSA. Full variable domain (outside the CDR3, taken from reference TRBV7-2 and TRBJ1-1): GAGVSQSPSNKVTEKGKDVELRCDPISGHTALYWYRQSLGQGLEFLIYFQGNSAPDKSGLPSDRFSAERTGGSVSTLTIQRTQQEDSAVYLCASSLILPVLNTEAFFGQGTRLTVV.

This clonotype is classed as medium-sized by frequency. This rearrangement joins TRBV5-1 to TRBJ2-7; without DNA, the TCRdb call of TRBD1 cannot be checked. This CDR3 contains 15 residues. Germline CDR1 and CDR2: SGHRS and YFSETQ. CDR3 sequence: CASSLGLGGTYEQYF.

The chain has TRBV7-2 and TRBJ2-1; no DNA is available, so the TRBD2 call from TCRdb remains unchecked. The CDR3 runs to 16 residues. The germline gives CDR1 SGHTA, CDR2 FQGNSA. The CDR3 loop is CASSLVGGGYYNEQFF.